This T cell receptor beta chain was identified during a study of T cells expressing NK-cell markers. Background on the study: Cells sorted as CD3+CD56+NKG2C+, CD3+CD56+NKG2C- and CD3+CD56-NKG2C+ T cells supplied the TCR beta repertoires.

The CDR3 is 17 residues long. TCRdb re-called the 5' RACE reads; every CDR3 protein appears as one record, without DNA. The sample holds 150,000 to 200,000 distinct CDR3 sequences. The chain employs TRBV12-3 or TRBV12-4 and TRBJ2-1; without DNA, the TCRdb call of TRBD2 cannot be checked. Input material: blood T cells: a sorted CD56 or NKG2C T cell subset, CD4+ or CD8+ T cells, or bulk PBMC T cells (not recorded which). The origin of this receptor is a woman between 18 and 70 years old in good health. The CDR3 protein is CASSPLAGVPSYNEQFF.